The 29 T cell receptor beta chains below come from one sample, sequenced in a study of blood T cell repertoires in COVID-19. The protocol was immunoSEQ multiplex PCR, while the TCRdb copy is restricted to in-frame clones and leaves out a portion. In the table there are tens of thousands of clones, roughly 85% of which are singletons. Sample: peripheral blood. These receptors all come from a human donor in a cohort sampled during active COVID-19.

The chain couples TRBV19 to TRBJ2-3, with 8 bases lining up with TRBD2. The CDR3 spans 15 residues. The J segment lost 7 bases and the V segment lost 3 bases, leaving 9 bases of the junction unmatched. Germline loops: CDR1 LNHDA, CDR2 SQIVND (reference sequence). CDR3 sequence: CASSIQAGALNTQYF. The DNA for the CDR3 is TGTGCCAGTAGTATCCAAGCGGGGGCCCTCAATACGCAGTATTTT. The variable domain in full, with the rest retrieved from reference TRBV19 and TRBJ2-3, is DGGITQSPKYLFRKEGQNVTLSCEQNLNHDAMYWYRQDPGQGLRLIYYSQIVNDFQKGDIAEGYSVSREKKESFPLTVTSAQKNPTAFYLCASSIQAGALNTQYFGPGTRLTVL.

This sequence joins TRBV27 and TRBJ2-7; D unclear. Germline-derived CDR1 and CDR2 are MNHEY and SMNVEV (reference sequence). The length of the CDR3 is 13 residues. V dropped 2 bases and J dropped 0 bases, with 5 bases sitting between them. In DNA, the CDR3 is TGTGCCAGCAGTTTAGTCGGCTCCTACGAGCAGTACTTC. It translates to CASSLVGSYEQYF.

The chain combines TRBV5-6 with TRBJ1-4; no definite D call. CDR3 length: 13 residues. Germline V gives CDR1 SGHDT, CDR2 YYEEEE. V was trimmed by 0 bases and J by 4 bases, leaving 4 bases between them. CDR3 loop: CASSLVDNEKLFF. CDR3 DNA: TGTGCCAGCAGCTTGGTAGATAATGAAAAACTGTTTTTT.

The V gene is TRBV19, the J gene TRBJ2-7; 9 bases agree with TRBD1. J was trimmed by 3 bases and V by 4 bases; bases with no gene match: 7. Germline V gene sequence: CDR1 LNHDA, CDR2 SQIVND (reference sequence). The CDR3 extends over 15 amino acids. The CDR3, as DNA: TGTGCCAGTAGTAAACCGGGACAGGGAGGCTACGAGCAGTACTTC. Protein product: CASSKPGQGGYEQYF.

With respect to this clone: Other DNA sequences in this sample translate to the same CDR3. The chain couples TRBV4-2 to TRBJ2-2; the match to TRBD2 covers 10 bases. Germline-derived CDR1 and CDR2 are LGHNA and YNFKEQ. Germline trimming cut 2 bases from V and 2 bases from J; bases unmatched to any gene: 11. This CDR3 is 19 amino acids long. The CDR3 DNA is TGTGCCAGCAGCCAACGGGGAAGGGAGCGGGGGGGCAACACCGGGGAGCTGTTTTTT. Translated, it gives CASSQRGRERGGNTGELFF.

V usage is TRBV4-2 and J usage is TRBJ1-1, with 7 bases matching TRBD1. Germline assignment: CDR1 LGHNA and CDR2 YNFKEQ. V lost 0 bases and J lost 3; bases outside the gene matches: 4. CDR3 length: 15 residues. The chain's CDR3 is CASSQDPGGDTEAFF. CDR3 sequence (DNA): TGTGCCAGCAGCCAAGATCCAGGGGGTGACACTGAAGCTTTCTTT.

The DNA for the CDR3 is TGCGCCAGCAGTCTTGGACAGGGTGTTGATGGCTACACCTTC. Its translation is CASSLGQGVDGYTF. This chain connects TRBV5-1 to TRBJ1-2, with 8 bases fitting TRBD1. Trimming at V came to 5 bases and at J to 6 bases, leaving 9 bases not matched to a gene. This CDR3 spans 14 amino acids. CDR1 is SGHRS, CDR2 YFSETQ, per germline.

The sample holds one count of this clone. The CDR3 sequence: CASSPSRVGGWEQYF. The CDR3 DNA follows: TGCGCCAGCAGTCCGAGCAGGGTCGGGGGTTGGGAGCAGTACTTC. V gene TRBV4-3 combines with J gene TRBJ2-7; D is perhaps TRBD2 (6 bases). The germline V and J ends were trimmed by 6 bases and 7 bases, with 22 bases remaining between them. Germline V gene sequence: CDR1 LGHNA, CDR2 YSLEER. This CDR3 is 15 amino acids long.

This clone was found once. V usage is TRBV10-3 and J usage is TRBJ2-5; a weak D match, TRBD2 (5 bases). CDR1 is ENHRY, CDR2 SYGVKD, per germline. This CDR3 spans 16 amino acids. Trimming took 3 bases from V and 1 from J, leaving 15 bases between them. CDR3 bases: TGTGCCATCAGTGATTCAGCGGCTGGGGTCCAAGAGACCCAGTACTTC. Amino acid sequence: CAISDSAAGVQETQYF.

V usage is TRBV28 and J usage is TRBJ1-2, with D possibly TRBD1 on 5 matching bases. CDR3 length: 12 residues. Germline lookup yields CDR1 MDHEN and CDR2 SYDVKM. Trimming took 3 bases from V and 12 from J, leaving 14 bases between them. Here the CDR3 reads CASSFVREGHTF. CDR3 DNA: TGTGCCAGCAGTTTCGTCAGGGAGGGGCACACCTTC.

The rearrangement links TRBV19 to TRBJ2-1; TRBD2 matches at 8 bases. Looked up from germline, CDR1 is LNHDA and CDR2 is SQIVND (reference sequence). V trimming: 3 bases; J trimming: 9 bases; junction bases outside the gene matches: 10. This CDR3 is 15 amino acids long. CDR3 in amino acids: CASSIPSGGPLEQFF. The CDR3 coding sequence is TGTGCCAGTAGTATCCCTTCGGGGGGGCCACTTGAGCAGTTCTTC.

V and J are TRBV10-2 and TRBJ2-7; 7 bases line up with TRBD2. Germline lookup yields CDR1 WSHSY and CDR2 SAAADI. Trimming cost V 4 bases and J 6 bases; bases outside gene matches: 9. This CDR3 region has 14 residues. The CDR3 DNA reads TGCGCCAGCAGTGTACTAGCGACTGTTTCCGAGCAGTACTTC. This translates into CASSVLATVSEQYF.

This chain connects TRBV24-1 to TRBJ2-2, with 7 bases lining up with TRBD2. The CDR3 loop spans 16 amino acids. CDR1 KGHDR and CDR2 SFDVKD come from the germline V gene. Trimming took 5 bases from V and 5 from J; bases not matched to a gene: 10. CDR3 sequence: CATSAPGGMGTGELFF. The DNA for the CDR3 is TGTGCCACCAGTGCACCCGGGGGGATGGGTACCGGGGAGCTGTTTTTT.

The rearrangement uses TRBV5-4 and TRBJ2-1; D possibly corresponds to TRBD2 (6 bases). In germline, CDR1 is SGHNT, CDR2 YYREEE (reference sequence). The CDR3 totals 14 residues. Trimming cost V 5 bases and J 8 bases, with 17 bases left between them. The CDR3 here is CASRMEAGRDEQFF. The CDR3 DNA is TGTGCCAGCAGAATGGAGGCGGGGCGGGATGAGCAGTTCTTC.

The chain joins TRBV5-1 to TRBJ2-7; D is uncertain. V was cut by 0 bases and J by 2 bases, with 12 bases left in between. This CDR3 has 15 residues. Germline V gene sequence: CDR1 SGHRS, CDR2 YFSETQ. CDR3 in amino acids: CASSLGFGGTYEQYF. The CDR3 region has the DNA TGCGCCAGCAGCTTGGGGTTTGGCGGCACCTACGAGCAGTACTTC.

The rearrangement uses TRBV5-1 and TRBJ2-3; 10 nucleotides align to TRBD2. The CDR3 is made up of 17 amino acids. The V segment lost 5 bases and the J segment 0 bases; nucleotides outside the gene matches: 9. Germline V gene sequence: CDR1 SGHRS, CDR2 YFSETQ. The CDR3 DNA reads as TGCGCCAGCAGTGTCACTAGCGGGGAGCCGAGCACAGATACGCAGTATTTT. It specifies CASSVTSGEPSTDTQYF. The full variable domain, completed using reference TRBV5-1 and TRBJ2-3, is KAGVTQTPRYLIKTRGQQVTLSCSPISGHRSVSWYQQTPGQGLQFLFEYFSETQRNKGNFPGRFSGRQFSNSRSEMNVSTLELGDSALYLCASSVTSGEPSTDTQYFGPGTRLTVL.

The rearrangement links TRBV6-6 to TRBJ1-1; possibly TRBD1 for D (6 bases). Germline lookup yields CDR1 MNHNY and CDR2 SVGAGI (reference sequence). The CDR3 totals 12 residues. Trimming removed 7 bases at V and 4 bases at J, with 10 bases between. This chain's CDR3 is CASKGVRTEAFF. CDR3 bases: TGTGCCAGCAAGGGGGTGCGCACTGAAGCTTTCTTT.

This chain uses TRBV6-2 or TRBV6-3 with TRBJ1-6; D is possibly TRBD1 (6 bases). Germline lookup yields CDR1 MNHEY and CDR2 SVGEGT. Trimming took off 5 bases at V and 9 bases at J, with 20 bases between the two ends. The CDR3 length is 16 residues. The CDR3 DNA sequence: TGTGCCAGCAGTGCACCGCGGACAGCCGGCCTTTCACCCCTCCACTTT. It translates to CASSAPRTAGLSPLHF.

The chain recombines TRBV5-4 with TRBJ2-3; TRBD1 is a possible D gene (6 bases). The germline V gene encodes CDR1 SGHNT and CDR2 YYREEE (reference sequence). The length of the CDR3 is 16 residues. Trimming removed 3 bases from V and 5 bases from J, with 19 bases in between. CDR3 amino acids: CASSSPTGPAEDTQYF. The CDR3 DNA sequence: TGTGCCAGCAGCTCGCCGACAGGACCGGCGGAAGATACGCAGTATTTT.

This chain joins TRBV27 and TRBJ2-3; unclear D gene. The ends were cut back, 5 bases at V and 1 base at J, with 7 bases in the middle. The CDR3 is 13 amino acids. Germline CDR1 reads MNHEY; CDR2 reads SMNVEV (reference sequence). DNA of the CDR3: TGTGCCAGCAGTCGTACAGGCACAGATACGCAGTATTTT. Its translation is CASSRTGTDTQYF.

This clone was seen only once. The gene calls are TRBV5-1 and TRBJ2-7; the D gene is possibly TRBD2 (6 bases). V gave up 4 bases and J gave up 6 bases, with 14 bases separating them. The V gene's germline CDR1 is SGHRS and CDR2 YFSETQ. The CDR3 contains 13 residues. CDR3 nucleotide sequence: TGCGCCAGCAGCGGGGGGACCCGGCTCGAGCAGTACTTC. Protein product: CASSGGTRLEQYF.

The chain couples TRBV5-1 to TRBJ1-1; tentatively, D is TRBD1 (6 bases). This CDR3 contains 16 residues. Germline CDR1 is SGHRS and CDR2 is YFSETQ. Trimming left V 2 bases short and J 1 base short, with 15 bases between. The CDR3 region has the DNA TGCGCCAGCAGCTTATCTCCGGGGGGGCCGAACACTGAAGCTTTCTTT. Protein: CASSLSPGGPNTEAFF.

In this sample, this clone turned up a few times. The chain's CDR3 is CAWGGDRHGYTF. In DNA form, the CDR3 reads TGTGCCTGGGGCGGGGACAGGCATGGCTACACCTTC. This rearrangement joins TRBV30 to TRBJ1-2; TRBD1 agrees at 8 bases. The CDR3 totals 12 residues. V was clipped by 5 bases and J by 6 bases; unmatched bases: 5. Germline V gene lookup returns CDR1 GTSNPN and CDR2 SVGIG (reference sequence). The full variable domain, rest sourced from reference TRBV30 and TRBJ1-2, is SQTIHQWPATLVQPVGSPLSLECTVEGTSNPNLYWYRQAAGRGLQLLFYSVGIGQISSEVPQNLSASRPQDRQFILSSKKLLLSDSGFYLCAWGGDRHGYTFGSGTRLTVV.

V is TRBV2 and J is TRBJ2-7; TRBD2 matches 11 bases. CDR1 SNHLY and CDR2 FYNNEI come from the germline V gene. CDR3 length: 13 amino acids. V was pared by 8 bases and J by 2 bases, with 2 bases of the junction left unmatched. Here the CDR3 DNA reads TGTGCCAGCGCGACTAGCGGGGCCTACGAGCAGTACTTC. Encoded protein: CASATSGAYEQYF.

This clone has ten or more counts. V and J are TRBV11-3 and TRBJ2-3, with 7 bases identical to TRBD2. The CDR3 runs to 13 residues. CDR1 and CDR2 from the germline V gene are SGHNT and YENEEA. Trimming took 5 bases from V and 5 from J; bases not matched to a gene: 4. CDR3 coding DNA: TGTGCCAGCAGCCGGGGAGGGGAAGATACGCAGTATTTT. It encodes CASSRGGEDTQYF. Based on the CDR3 plus reference TRBV11-3 and TRBJ2-3, the full variable domain is EAGVVQSPRYKIIEKKQPVAFWCNPISGHNTLYWYLQNLGQGPELLIRYENEEAVDDSQLPKDRFSAERLKGVDSTLKIQPAELGDSAVYLCASSRGGEDTQYFGPGTRLTVL.

The sample holds one count of this clone. The genes are TRBV5-6 and TRBJ2-2; tentatively, D is TRBD2 (5 bases). The CDR3 runs to 15 residues. V was trimmed by 5 bases and J by 7 bases, leaving 18 bases between them. Germline assignment: CDR1 SGHDT and CDR2 YYEEEE. The chain's CDR3 is CASRPTTSLRGELFF. The DNA of the CDR3 is TGTGCCAGCAGACCTACAACTAGTTTGCGCGGGGAGCTGTTTTTT.

The chain links TRBV4-2 to TRBJ2-1; tentative D call: TRBD1 (6 bases). V lost 1 base and J 5 bases, leaving 12 bases between the germline ends. The germline CDR1 and CDR2 sequences are LGHNA and YNFKEQ. The CDR3 covers 15 residues. CDR3 nucleotides: TGTGCCAGCAGCCAAGCGTGGGACATAGACAATGAGCAGTTCTTC. This sequence encodes CASSQAWDIDNEQFF.

V gene TRBV28 combines with J gene TRBJ2-7; weak D call: TRBD2 (6 bases). This CDR3 is built from 13 residues. The V end was cut by 7 bases, the J end by 2 bases, with 12 bases between. Germline CDR1 reads MDHEN; CDR2 reads SYDVKM. CDR3 protein: CASNPGGPYEQYF. The DNA for the CDR3 is TGTGCCAGCAACCCAGGAGGGCCCTACGAGCAGTACTTC.

The chain links TRBV7-8 to TRBJ1-6; D unresolved. Trimming removed 1 base from V and 3 bases from J, with 7 bases in between. CDR1 SGHVS and CDR2 FQNEAQ come from the germline V gene. The CDR3 runs 15 residues. CDR3 DNA: TGTGCCAGCAGCTTAGTGGGGAGCTATAATTCACCCCTCCACTTT. Amino acid sequence: CASSLVGSYNSPLHF.